This TCR beta chain was sequenced during a study of T-cell reconstitution after alpha-beta-depleted transplantation in children. Molecular barcoding with unique molecular identifiers was used for the TCRbeta library. One entry per CDR3 protein results from TCRdb running MiXCR on the PCR reads. Of about 160,000 distinct CDR3 sequences detected, 11% appear once; the ten largest clones hold roughly 13%. Remarks on this clonotype: The antigen is undetermined.

This CDR3 has 15 amino acids. With 11 bases clipped from V and 9 bases from J, the junction kept 19 bases outside the gene matches. The germline V gene encodes CDR1 LGHDT and CDR2 YNNKEL (reference sequence). Study findings and constraints: At around two months after transplant, the alpha-beta T cells were reportedly derived from several hundred expanded clones that came from non-depleted graft cells. Surviving recipient cells, namely T cells and thymic progenitors, were the source of high day-60 TCRbeta diversity in some patients. Counts and diversity of T cells one year after transplant came mostly from newly produced T cells.

Sample: PBMCs, taken before TCRalphabeta/CD19-depleted stem cell transplant. The chain has TRBV3-1 and TRBJ2-1, with TRBD1 identical over 7 bases. This clonotype originated in a boy between 2 and 10 years old with acute myeloid leukemia, due to receive a stem cell transplant. The chain's CDR3 is CACTQGDIPFAEQFF. The CDR3 bases are TGTGCCTGCACCCAGGGGGACATCCCTTTCGCTGAGCAGTTCTTC.